Listed below are T cell receptor beta chains from one sample, sequenced in a study of CD8 T cells in ankylosing spondylitis. MiXCR was run by TCRdb on the 5' RACE reads, yielding one entry per CDR3 protein. This sample carries about 440,000 distinct CDR3 sequences, over 15% of them seen once, and the ten largest clones take approximately 1%. Sequencing input: blood, either unsorted or a sorted T cell fraction (not recorded which). These receptors were taken from a male donor with ankylosing spondylitis. Both conserved end residues are part of each CDR3. The order of the fields is V gene, J gene, D gene, clone size, CDR3 protein, CDR3 DNA. D genes are given only for firm matches. Not all rows give a size; the values are once, few, many and, for expanded clones, a class.

TRBV4-2	TRBJ1-1	.	.	CASSQAGGFMNTEAFF	TGTGCCAGCAGCCAAGCTGGAGGGTTCATGAACACTGAAGCTTTCTTT
TRBV28	TRBJ1-4	TRBD1	.	CASRQTGVGEKLFF	TGTGCCAGCAGACAGACAGGGGTTGGTGAAAAACTGTTTTTT
TRBV20-1	TRBJ2-3	TRBD1	.	CSARDPSQGADTQYF	TGCAGTGCTAGGGATCCTTCACAGGGGGCAGATACGCAGTATTTT
TRBV3-1	TRBJ1-2	TRBD1	.	CASSPGQATNYGYTF	TGTGCCAGCAGCCCCGGACAGGCGACTAACTATGGCTACACCTTC
TRBV25-1	TRBJ1-4	.	.	CASSESGGPSKLFF	TGTGCCAGCAGTGAGTCCGGGGGCCCAAGTAAACTGTTTTTT
TRBV7-2	TRBJ1-1	.	few	CASQFQRGRTEAFF	TGTGCCAGCCAATTCCAACGGGGTCGCACTGAAGCTTTCTTT
TRBV6-5	TRBJ1-6	.	.	CASSYGRGANSPLHF	TGTGCCAGCAGTTACGGGCGGGGGGCGAATTCACCCCTCCACTTT
TRBV20-1	TRBJ2-5	.	few	CSATGNQETQYF	TGCAGTGCCACAGGGAACCAAGAGACCCAGTACTTC
TRBV12-3/TRBV12-4	TRBJ1-1	TRBD1	.	CASSLAGTGGNTEAFF	TGTGCCAGCAGTTTAGCCGGGACAGGGGGCAACACTGAAGCTTTCTTT
TRBV20-1	TRBJ2-5	TRBD2	.	CSARDPGGYETQYF	TGCAGTGCTAGAGATCCGGGGGGTTATGAGACCCAGTACTTC
TRBV6-1	TRBJ2-7	TRBD2	.	CASSETGLAVSEQYF	TGTGCCAGCAGTGAAACCGGACTAGCGGTATCCGAGCAGTACTTC
TRBV7-9	TRBJ1-1	.	.	CASSVKVNTEAFF	TGTGCCAGCAGCGTCAAGGTGAACACTGAAGCTTTCTTT
TRBV20-1	TRBJ1-3	.	many	CSARPTTNSGNTIYF	TGCAGTGCTAGACCGACAACTAACTCTGGAAACACCATATATTTT
TRBV5-5	TRBJ2-7	TRBD1	.	CASSPLAGTGFHEQYF	TGTGCCAGCAGCCCTTTGGCCGGGACAGGGTTTCACGAGCAGTACTTC
TRBV4-1	TRBJ1-5	TRBD1	.	CASSQGSRDRGRGQPQHF	TGCGCCAGCAGCCAAGGAAGTAGAGACAGGGGGCGCGGTCAGCCCCAGCATTTT
TRBV12-3/TRBV12-4	TRBJ2-7	.	.	CASSFLTEVHEQYF	TGTGCCAGCAGTTTCCTTACAGAGGTGCACGAGCAGTACTTC
TRBV12-3/TRBV12-4	TRBJ2-2	.	few	CATHTGELFF	TGTGCCACCCACACCGGGGAGCTGTTTTTT
TRBV5-1	TRBJ2-7	.	many	CASSRDGAYEQYF	TGCGCCAGCAGCCGGGACGGAGCCTACGAGCAGTACTTC
TRBV25-1	TRBJ2-6	.	few	CASKQGPSGANVLTF	TGTGCCAGCAAACAGGGTCCCTCTGGGGCCAACGTCCTGACTTTC
TRBV9	TRBJ1-6	.	few	CASSAATVSNSPLHF	TGTGCCAGCAGCGCAGCCACGGTTAGTAATTCACCCCTCCACTTT
TRBV7-2	TRBJ1-5	.	many	CASSLVSLGAAQPQHF	TGTGCCAGCAGCTTAGTATCCTTAGGGGCGGCTCAGCCCCAGCATTTT
TRBV30	TRBJ1-2	.	few	CAWKEGAGGYTF	TGTGCCTGGAAGGAAGGCGCAGGGGGCTACACCTTC
TRBV2	TRBJ2-7	.	.	CASSELGYEQYF	TGTGCCAGCAGTGAATTGGGGTACGAGCAGTACTTC
TRBV5-1	TRBJ2-3	TRBD2	.	CASSTGTSGTTDTQYF	TGCGCCAGCAGCACGGGGACTAGCGGCACCACAGATACGCAGTATTTT
TRBV10-2	TRBJ2-3	.	.	CASSVVGDTQYF	TGCGCCAGCAGCGTCGTAGGAGATACGCAGTATTTT
TRBV9	TRBJ2-3	TRBD2	.	CASSVGGAGGTDTQYF	TGTGCCAGCAGCGTAGGAGGAGCGGGGGGCACAGATACGCAGTATTTT
TRBV7-9	TRBJ2-1	TRBD2	many	CASSIPGTSNNEQFF	TGTGCCAGCAGCATACCCGGGACTAGCAATAATGAGCAGTTCTTC
TRBV10-1	TRBJ2-3	.	few	CASSESTAATQYF	TGCGCCAGCAGTGAGTCAACCGCAGCTACGCAGTATTTT
TRBV27	TRBJ1-4	.	.	CATRKSGRGNEKLFF	TGTGCCACTAGGAAGTCGGGGCGCGGTAATGAAAAACTGTTTTTT
TRBV6-5	TRBJ2-7	TRBD1	few	CASSYSGGQAYYEQYF	TGTGCCAGCAGTTACAGTGGGGGACAGGCGTACTACGAGCAGTACTTC
TRBV28	TRBJ2-7	.	few	CASSTRDTFYEQYF	TGTGCCAGCAGCACCCGGGACACCTTCTACGAGCAGTACTTC
TRBV7-9	TRBJ2-1	.	.	CASSTTYNEQFF	TGTGCCAGCAGCACGACCTACAATGAGCAGTTCTTC
TRBV6-1	TRBJ1-2	TRBD1	few	CASSEAGTGSRGYTF	TGTGCCAGCAGTGAAGCGGGGACAGGGAGTAGAGGCTACACCTTC
TRBV19	TRBJ1-1	.	.	CASTHLRSNTEAFF	TGTGCCAGTACCCATCTACGATCGAACACTGAAGCTTTCTTT
TRBV7-9	TRBJ2-7	.	.	CASSLKGQGYEQYF	TGTGCCAGCAGCTTAAAAGGGCAGGGCTACGAGCAGTACTTC
TRBV5-1	TRBJ2-2	TRBD1	.	CASSLRTGDTGELFF	TGCGCCAGCAGCTTGCGTACAGGGGACACCGGGGAGCTGTTTTTT
TRBV6-1	TRBJ1-2	.	.	CASTPYEGGYGYTF	TGTGCCAGCACTCCCTACGAGGGCGGCTATGGCTACACCTTC
TRBV5-1	TRBJ2-7	TRBD1	.	CASSWESLGQSSYEQYF	TGCGCCAGCAGCTGGGAAAGCTTGGGACAGAGCTCCTACGAGCAGTACTTC
TRBV7-2	TRBJ1-5	.	few	CASSLNLAGDGQPQHF	TGTGCCAGCAGCTTAAATTTGGCAGGGGATGGTCAGCCCCAGCATTTT
TRBV2	TRBJ2-3	TRBD2	.	CASSGDYGKADTQYF	TGTGCCAGCAGTGGGGACTACGGGAAGGCAGATACGCAGTATTTT
TRBV18	TRBJ2-7	TRBD1	few	CASSPQGQESYEQYF	TGTGCCAGCTCACCACAGGGACAGGAGTCCTACGAGCAGTACTTC
TRBV4-1	TRBJ1-4	.	.	CASSQEGGTNEKLFF	TGCGCCAGCAGCCAGGAAGGGGGAACTAATGAAAAACTGTTTTTT
TRBV20-1	TRBJ1-2	TRBD1	many	CSARPLDRADVDGYTF	TGCAGTGCTAGGCCCCTGGACAGGGCCGATGTGGATGGCTACACCTTC
TRBV5-6	TRBJ2-1	TRBD2	few	CASSHKPDRSLGLADRGF	TGTGCCAGCAGCCACAAACCAGACAGGAGTTTGGGACTAGCGGACCGAGGCTTC
TRBV4-3	TRBJ2-1	.	few	CASSQETRGKNEQFF	TGCGCCAGCAGCCAAGAGACGAGGGGAAAGAATGAGCAGTTCTTC
TRBV5-4	TRBJ2-7	.	many	CASSFGNSYEQYF	TGTGCCAGCAGCTTCGGGAACTCCTACGAGCAGTACTTC
TRBV3-1	TRBJ2-7	TRBD2	few	CASSPPLATPYEQYF	TGTGCCAGCAGCCCCCCACTAGCGACTCCCTACGAGCAGTACTTC
TRBV20-1	TRBJ1-2	.	.	CSARPAGSYGYTF	TGCAGTGCTAGACCGGCAGGGTCCTATGGCTACACCTTC
TRBV20-1	TRBJ2-3	TRBD2	.	CSASREVLTDTQYF	TGCAGTGCTTCTCGGGAGGTCCTTACAGATACGCAGTATTTT
TRBV6-1	TRBJ1-2	.	.	CASSESRDYYGYTF	TGTGCCAGCAGTGAATCTAGGGATTACTATGGCTACACCTTC
TRBV20-1	TRBJ1-1	TRBD1	.	CSADRGTEKNTEAFF	TGCAGTGCCGACCGGGGGACAGAAAAGAACACTGAAGCTTTCTTT
TRBV6-5	TRBJ2-2	.	few	CASSSAGATGELFF	TGTGCCAGCAGTTCCGCCGGGGCGACCGGGGAGCTGTTTTTT
TRBV20-1	TRBJ2-3	TRBD1	few	CSARRTGAPRTDTQYF	TGCAGTGCTAGACGGACAGGCGCCCCCCGCACAGATACGCAGTATTTT
TRBV20-1	TRBJ1-4	.	.	CSARGERGGDNEKLFF	TGCAGTGCTAGAGGCGAAAGGGGTGGCGATAATGAAAAACTGTTTTTT
TRBV3-1	TRBJ2-4	.	few	CATDSHENIQYF	TGTGCCACGGACAGTCATGAAAACATTCAGTACTTC